This note documents a single T cell receptor (beta chain) sequence. No antigen is known for it. This entry comes from a study of human T cells and chemical hapten exposure. Study as a whole: An area of 2 cm by 2 to 2.5 cm on upper inner arm skin received 2% DPC for sensitization. Patients, largely female, had alopecia areata, totalis or universalis. Study-level results: Given that the donors had alopecia, their immune response may differ from that seen in healthy people.

Described time point: patch test 3, about 24 weeks after DPC sensitization. Noted treatment: therapeutic diphenylcyclopropenone sensitization with weekly scalp DPC. Via MiXCR, TCRdb re-called the RACE reads, giving one row per CDR3 protein. The data show tens of thousands of distinct CDR3 sequences, under 15% seen once. V shed 7 bases, J shed 0 bases, and the junction held 14 bases outside the gene matches. Germline V CDR1 and CDR2: MNHNS, SASEGT. The CDR3 totals 18 residues. Sequenced here: whole blood, sampled in connection with sensitization to the hapten diphenylcyclopropenone (DPC). The TCR was taken from a man aged 30-40 years with alopecia areata. Some clones in this sample may be carry-over from other donors' samples. V is TRBV6-1 and J is TRBJ1-3; 8 bases line up with TRBD1. CDR3 in amino acids: CASTKTRTGPLSGNTIYF. In DNA, the CDR3 is TGTGCCAGCACTAAAACCCGGACAGGGCCCCTCTCTGGAAACACCATATATTTT.